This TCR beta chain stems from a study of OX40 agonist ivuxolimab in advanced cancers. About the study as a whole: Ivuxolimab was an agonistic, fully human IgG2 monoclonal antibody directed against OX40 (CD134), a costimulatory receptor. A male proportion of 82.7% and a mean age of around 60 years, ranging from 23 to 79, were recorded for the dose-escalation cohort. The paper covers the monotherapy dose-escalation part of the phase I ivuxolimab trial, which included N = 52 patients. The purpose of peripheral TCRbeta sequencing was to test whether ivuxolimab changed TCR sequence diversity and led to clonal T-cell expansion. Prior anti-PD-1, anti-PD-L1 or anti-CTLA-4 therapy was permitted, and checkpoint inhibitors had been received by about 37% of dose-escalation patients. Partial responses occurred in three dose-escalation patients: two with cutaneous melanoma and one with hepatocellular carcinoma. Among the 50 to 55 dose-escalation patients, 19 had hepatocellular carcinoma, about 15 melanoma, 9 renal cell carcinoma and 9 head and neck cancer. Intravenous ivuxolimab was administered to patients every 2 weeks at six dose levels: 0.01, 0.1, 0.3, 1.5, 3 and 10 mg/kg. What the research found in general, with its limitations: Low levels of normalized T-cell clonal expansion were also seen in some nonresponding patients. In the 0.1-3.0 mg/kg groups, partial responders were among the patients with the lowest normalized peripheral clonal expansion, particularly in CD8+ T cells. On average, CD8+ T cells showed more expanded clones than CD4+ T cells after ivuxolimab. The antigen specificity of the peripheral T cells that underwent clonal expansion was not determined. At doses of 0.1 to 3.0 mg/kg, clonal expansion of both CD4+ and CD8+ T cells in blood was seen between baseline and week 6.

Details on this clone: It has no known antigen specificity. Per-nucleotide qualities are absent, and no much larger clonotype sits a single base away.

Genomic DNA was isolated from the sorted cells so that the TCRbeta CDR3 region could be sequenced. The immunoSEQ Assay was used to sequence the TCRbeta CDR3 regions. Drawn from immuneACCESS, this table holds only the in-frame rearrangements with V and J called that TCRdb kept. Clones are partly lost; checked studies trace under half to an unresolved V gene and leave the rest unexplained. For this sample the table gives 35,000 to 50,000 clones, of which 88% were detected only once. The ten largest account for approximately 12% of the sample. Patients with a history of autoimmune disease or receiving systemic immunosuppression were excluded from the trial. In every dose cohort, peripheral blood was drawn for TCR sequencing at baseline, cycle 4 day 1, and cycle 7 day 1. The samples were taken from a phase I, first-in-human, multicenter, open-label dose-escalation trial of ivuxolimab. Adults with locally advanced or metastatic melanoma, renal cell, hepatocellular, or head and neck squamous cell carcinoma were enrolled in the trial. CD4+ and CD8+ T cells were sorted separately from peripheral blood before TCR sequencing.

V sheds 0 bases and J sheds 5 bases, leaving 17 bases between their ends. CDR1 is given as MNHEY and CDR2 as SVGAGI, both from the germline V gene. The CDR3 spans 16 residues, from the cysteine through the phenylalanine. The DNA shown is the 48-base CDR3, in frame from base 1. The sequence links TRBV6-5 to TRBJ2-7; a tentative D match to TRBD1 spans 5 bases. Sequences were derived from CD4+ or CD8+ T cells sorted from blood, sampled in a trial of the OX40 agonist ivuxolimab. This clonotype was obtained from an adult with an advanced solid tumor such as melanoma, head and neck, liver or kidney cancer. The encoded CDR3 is CASSYSPGPNYNEQYF. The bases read TGTGCCAGCAGTTACTCTCCAGGGCCGAACTACAACGAGCAGTACTTC.